The 22 T cell receptor beta chains listed next were all sequenced from one sample in a study of neurological immune-mediated disorders. The time point was: longitudinal time-point 2. TCRdb reprocessed the 5' RACE reads via MiXCR and lists one record per CDR3 protein. The sample shows some 80,000 distinct CDR3 sequences, about 5.6% of them seen only once. Material: PBMCs. Receptors originate from a woman in her sixties or seventies with multiple sclerosis.

This clonotype was seen ten or more times. The chain couples TRBV3-1 to TRBJ2-1; D might be TRBD2 (5 bases). Looked up from germline, CDR1 is LGHDT and CDR2 is YNNKEL (reference sequence). V was shortened by 4 bases and J by 9 bases, with 16 bases between the two germline ends. This CDR3 contains 14 residues. This CDR3 reads CASSLGPGVGEQFF. The CDR3, as DNA: TGTGCCAGCAGCCTCGGACCCGGGGTTGGTGAGCAGTTCTTC.

This clonotype came up many times. The chain employs TRBV11-2 and TRBJ2-5; 8 bases map to TRBD2. Trimming removed 5 bases from V and 5 bases from J; junction bases left unmatched: 13. The germline gives CDR1 SGHAT, CDR2 FQNNGV. CDR3 length: 16 residues. CDR3 sequence reads: CASSLAPGGALETQYF. CDR3 bases: TGTGCCAGCAGCCTAGCCCCGGGAGGGGCCCTGGAGACCCAGTACTTC.

This clonotype has a count of ten or more. The J gene is TRBJ1-2, the V gene TRBV5-1; 11 positions match TRBD1. The J segment lost 8 bases and the V segment lost 7 bases, leaving 7 bases of the junction unmatched. Germline V gene data show CDR1 as SGHRS and CDR2 as YFSETQ. This CDR3 region has 13 residues. This chain's CDR3 is CASHQDRGHGYTF. The CDR3, as DNA: TGCGCCAGCCATCAGGACAGGGGGCACGGCTACACCTTC.

This clonotype showed up many times. The V call is TRBV20-1, the J call TRBJ1-2; tentatively, D is TRBD1 (6 bases). Germline V gene sequence: CDR1 DFQATT, CDR2 SNEGSKA (reference sequence). The CDR3 runs to 13 residues. The CDR3 coding sequence is TGCAGGGCGAGCAGGGGCGATGACTATGGCTACACCTTC. This gives the protein CRASRGDDYGYTF.

This clonotype came up many times. The chain links TRBV2 to TRBJ1-4; tentative D call: TRBD1 (6 bases). V lost 4 bases, J lost 8 bases, and 17 bases lay in between. The CDR3 length is 15 residues. CDR1 is SNHLY and CDR2 is FYNNEI in the germline V gene. CDR3 nucleotide sequence: TGTGCCAGCAGTGGCCCACAGGGTGGGGCGGAAAAACTGTTTTTT. This codes for CASSGPQGGAEKLFF. The complete variable domain, with remaining parts taken from reference TRBV2 and TRBJ1-4, reads EPEVTQTPSHQVTQMGQEVILRCVPISNHLYFYWYRQILGQKVEFLVSFYNNEISEKSEIFDDQFSVERPDGSNFTLKIRSTKLEDSAMYFCASSGPQGGAEKLFFGSGTQLSVL.

This clonotype has a count of ten or more. The chain uses TRBV20-1 and TRBJ2-5; 10 bases align to TRBD2. J was trimmed by 2 bases and V by 0 bases; bases with no gene match: 6. Germline assignment: CDR1 DFQATT and CDR2 SNEGSKA (reference sequence). The CDR3 extends over 16 amino acids. Here the CDR3 reads CSARDRTSGLQETQYF. The DNA of the CDR3 is TGCAGTGCTAGAGATCGGACTAGCGGTTTGCAAGAGACCCAGTACTTC.

This clonotype has ten or more counts. The V and J genes are TRBV6-2 or TRBV6-3 and TRBJ2-5; D might be TRBD1 (5 bases). V was trimmed by 7 bases and J by 4 bases, leaving 16 bases between them. This CDR3 is built from 14 residues. CDR1 is MNHEY and CDR2 is SVGEGT in the germline V gene. Written as DNA, the CDR3 is TGTGCCAGCACCATTATCCTAAGGGGAGAGACCCAGTACTTC. Protein: CASTIILRGETQYF.

This clonotype was observed many times. V is TRBV5-1 and J is TRBJ2-2; maybe TRBD1 (6 bases). Germline-derived CDR1 and CDR2 are SGHRS and YFSETQ. CDR3 length equals 14 residues. Trimming shortened V by 0 bases and J by 6 bases, and 9 bases separated the two germline ends. The CDR3 nucleotides read TGCGCCAGCAGCTTGGAAGGGGGTGCCGGGGAGCTGTTTTTT. Translated, it gives CASSLEGGAGELFF.

This clonotype was recorded at least ten times. V gene TRBV3-1 combines with J gene TRBJ2-2; 8 nucleotides match TRBD2. J lost 4 bases, V lost 7 bases, and 8 bases had no gene match. Germline-derived CDR1 and CDR2 are LGHDT and YNNKEL (reference sequence). This CDR3 spans 15 amino acids. Here the CDR3 reads CASNERGSGTGELFF. The CDR3 bases are TGTGCCAGCAATGAGCGGGGGTCGGGCACCGGGGAGCTGTTTTTT.

This clonotype was seen repeatedly, ten times or more. The rearrangement joins TRBV5-1 to TRBJ2-7; 12 bases line up with TRBD1. The CDR3 sequence is 14 residues long. The ends lost 4 bases at V and 5 bases at J; junction bases unmatched: 4. The V gene's germline CDR1 is SGHRS and CDR2 YFSETQ. The CDR3 region is CASSEGQGAHEQYF. CDR3 sequence (DNA): TGCGCCAGCAGCGAGGGACAGGGGGCCCACGAGCAGTACTTC.

This clonotype was counted ten times or more. This sequence joins TRBV20-1 and TRBJ2-2, with D perhaps matching TRBD1 (6 bases). Per germline, CDR1 DFQATT and CDR2 SNEGSKA (reference sequence). Trimming removed 6 bases at V and 7 bases at J, with 18 bases between. The CDR3 is 14 residues long. The DNA of the CDR3 is TGCAGTGCCCCAAAGGACAGTCGGAACGGGGAGCTGTTTTTT. Translating gives CSAPKDSRNGELFF.

Ten or more counts support this clonotype. The CDR3 nucleotides read TGCGCCAGCAGCCCCGACCGGTTGGGCTACGAGCAGTACTTC. Its protein product is CASSPDRLGYEQYF. The chain has TRBV5-1 and TRBJ2-7, with unresolved D. Trimming took off 4 bases at V and 3 bases at J, with 14 bases between the two ends. Germline V gene data show CDR1 as SGHRS and CDR2 as YFSETQ. This CDR3 is built from 14 residues.

The table lists this clonotype with many counts. The CDR3 is CSARTVGGSPLHF. The CDR3 DNA reads TGCAGTGCAAGGACAGTTGGTGGTTCACCCCTCCACTTT. This chain uses TRBV20-1 with TRBJ1-6; TRBD1 is a possible D gene (6 bases). The CDR3 runs 13 residues. The germline V and J ends were trimmed by 6 bases and 9 bases, with 15 bases remaining between them. Germline V gives CDR1 DFQATT, CDR2 SNEGSKA (reference sequence).

This clonotype was seen many times. This chain links TRBV7-9 with TRBJ1-4; D might be TRBD1 (6 bases). This CDR3 is 17 amino acids long. Germline CDR1 reads SEHNR; CDR2 reads FQNEAQ (reference sequence). Trimming took off 4 bases at V and 0 bases at J, with 15 bases between the two ends. CDR3 DNA: TGTGCCAGCAGCTCCAGGGGAGGGCGGGCAACTAATGAAAAACTGTTTTTT. Translation: CASSSRGGRATNEKLFF. Full variable domain (missing parts from reference TRBV7-9 and TRBJ1-4): DTGVSQNPRHKITKRGQNVTFRCDPISEHNRLYWYRQTLGQGPEFLTYFQNEAQLEKSRLLSDRFSAERPKGSFSTLEIQRTEQGDSAMYLCASSSRGGRATNEKLFFGSGTQLSVL.

This clonotype was detected many times. Here the CDR3 reads CASSFEGQGLEQYF. CDR3 in DNA: TGTGCCAGCAGTTTTGAGGGACAGGGGCTCGAGCAGTACTTC. This rearrangement joins TRBV27 to TRBJ2-7, with 10 bases fitting TRBD1. CDR1 MNHEY and CDR2 SMNVEV come from the germline V gene (reference sequence). V lost 3 bases, J lost 6 bases, and 5 bases stayed unmatched. This CDR3 region has 14 residues.

This clonotype has at least ten counts. This chain connects TRBV12-3 or TRBV12-4 to TRBJ2-7, with D possibly TRBD2 on 7 matching bases. This CDR3 comprises 14 residues. V was cut by 2 bases and J by 4 bases, with 12 bases left in between. The CDR3 loop is CASSLIGGRYEQYF. For the CDR3, the DNA is TGTGCCAGCAGTTTAATCGGGGGGCGTTACGAGCAGTACTTC.

This clonotype has a count of ten or more. The V gene is TRBV11-2, the J gene TRBJ1-1, with D unresolved. There are 11 residues in the CDR3. In germline, CDR1 is SGHAT, CDR2 FQNNGV. Between the trimmed V and J ends, which lost 3 bases and 4 bases, there was a span of 3 bases. The CDR3 is CASSFSTEAFF. CDR3 nucleotides: TGTGCCAGCAGCTTTAGCACTGAAGCTTTCTTT. Together with reference TRBV11-2 and TRBJ1-1, the CDR3 gives the full variable domain: EAGVAQSPRYKIIEKRQSVAFWCNPISGHATLYWYQQILGQGPKLLIQFQNNGVVDDSQLPKDRFSAERLKGVDSTLKIQPAKLEDSAVYLCASSFSTEAFFGQGTRLTVV.

This clonotype was observed many times. The chain is built from TRBV5-6 and TRBJ2-5; D gene ambiguous. V lost 1 base and J lost 7, with 8 bases in between. Germline lookup yields CDR1 SGHDT and CDR2 YYEEEE. The CDR3 is 12 amino acids. The CDR3 DNA follows: TGTGCCAGCAGCTTGCCGCTTGGGACCCAGTACTTC. The encoded protein is CASSLPLGTQYF.

In its sample, this clonotype was seen many times. The chain has TRBV7-2 and TRBJ2-1, with 8 bases aligning to TRBD2. CDR3 length: 15 amino acids. Trimming took 5 bases from V and 4 from J; bases not matched to a gene: 7. Germline CDR1 and CDR2: SGHTA and FQGNSA. CDR3 DNA: TGTGCCAGCAGCCGCGAGGTAGCGGGGTACAATGAGCAGTTCTTC. It specifies CASSREVAGYNEQFF.

This clonotype came up many times. The V gene is TRBV29-1, the J gene TRBJ1-3; D ambiguous. The germline V gene has CDR1 SQVTM and CDR2 ANQGSEA. CDR3 length: 14 residues. Trimming cost V 1 base and J 3 bases, with 10 bases left between them. The CDR3 sequence is CSVEGASLGNTIYF. The CDR3 coding sequence is TGCAGCGTTGAAGGTGCGTCTCTTGGAAACACCATATATTTT.

This clonotype was detected ten times or more. The genes are TRBV10-2 and TRBJ1-1, with 9 bases fitting TRBD1. The V gene's germline CDR1 is WSHSY and CDR2 SAAADI. With 6 bases clipped from V and 5 bases from J, the junction kept 7 bases outside the gene matches. The CDR3 runs 14 residues. The DNA of the CDR3 is TGCGCCAGCAGGGCCGGGACAGGGCTGACTGAAGCTTTCTTT. As protein: CASRAGTGLTEAFF.

This clonotype has at least ten counts. The chain has TRBV7-9 and TRBJ2-1; 9 bases map to TRBD1. The V gene's germline CDR1 is SEHNR and CDR2 FQNEAQ (reference sequence). The CDR3 sequence is 17 residues long. The J segment lost 0 bases and the V segment lost 4 bases, leaving 7 bases of the junction unmatched. The CDR3 DNA reads TGTGCCAGCAGCTCGAACGGACAGGGGCACTCCTACAATGAGCAGTTCTTC. It yields the protein CASSSNGQGHSYNEQFF. The full variable domain, its missing parts supplied by reference TRBV7-9 and TRBJ2-1, is DTGVSQNPRHKITKRGQNVTFRCDPISEHNRLYWYRQTLGQGPEFLTYFQNEAQLEKSRLLSDRFSAERPKGSFSTLEIQRTEQGDSAMYLCASSSNGQGHSYNEQFFGPGTRLTVL.